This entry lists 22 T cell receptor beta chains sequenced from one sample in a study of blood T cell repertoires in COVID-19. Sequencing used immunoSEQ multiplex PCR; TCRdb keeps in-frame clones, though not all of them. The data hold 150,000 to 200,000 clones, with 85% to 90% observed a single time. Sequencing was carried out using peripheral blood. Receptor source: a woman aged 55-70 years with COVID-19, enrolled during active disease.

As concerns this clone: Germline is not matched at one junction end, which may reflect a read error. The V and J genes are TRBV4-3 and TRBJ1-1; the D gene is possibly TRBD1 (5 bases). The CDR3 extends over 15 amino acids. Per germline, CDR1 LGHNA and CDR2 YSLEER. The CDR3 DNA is TGCGCCAGCCGCCAGACAGTCCGAATGAACACTGAAGCTTTCTTT. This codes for CASRQTVRMNTEAFF.

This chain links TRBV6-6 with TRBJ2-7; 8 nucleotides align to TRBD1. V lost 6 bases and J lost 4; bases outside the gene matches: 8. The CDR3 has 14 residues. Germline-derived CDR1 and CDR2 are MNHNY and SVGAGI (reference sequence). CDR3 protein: CASRLGQGRYEQYF. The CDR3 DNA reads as TGTGCCAGCAGATTAGGACAGGGAAGGTACGAGCAGTACTTC.

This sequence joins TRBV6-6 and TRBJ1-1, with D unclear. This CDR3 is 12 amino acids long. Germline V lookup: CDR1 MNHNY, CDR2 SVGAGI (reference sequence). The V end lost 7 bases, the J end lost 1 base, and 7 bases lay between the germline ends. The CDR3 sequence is CASTPGNTEAFF. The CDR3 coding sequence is TGTGCCAGCACCCCAGGGAACACTGAAGCTTTCTTT.

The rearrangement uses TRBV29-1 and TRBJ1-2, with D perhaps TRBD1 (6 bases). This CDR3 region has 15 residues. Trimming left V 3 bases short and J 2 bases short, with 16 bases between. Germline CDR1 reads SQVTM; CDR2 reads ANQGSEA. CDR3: CSVDRGGGRNYGYTF. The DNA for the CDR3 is TGCAGCGTTGACCGGGGAGGGGGTAGGAACTATGGCTACACCTTC.

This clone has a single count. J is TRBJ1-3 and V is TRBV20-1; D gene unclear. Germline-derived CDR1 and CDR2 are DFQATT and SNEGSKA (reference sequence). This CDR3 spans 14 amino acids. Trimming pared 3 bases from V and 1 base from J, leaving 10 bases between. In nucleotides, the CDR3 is TGCAGTGCTAGTATTTCACAATCTGGAAACACCATATATTTT. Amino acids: CSASISQSGNTIYF.

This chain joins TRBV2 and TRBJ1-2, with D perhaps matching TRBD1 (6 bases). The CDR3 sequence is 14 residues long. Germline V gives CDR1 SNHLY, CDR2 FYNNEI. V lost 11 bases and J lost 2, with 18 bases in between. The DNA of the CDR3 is TGTGCCGTCCTGGGGGCAGGTATAAACTATGGCTACACCTTC. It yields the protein CAVLGAGINYGYTF.

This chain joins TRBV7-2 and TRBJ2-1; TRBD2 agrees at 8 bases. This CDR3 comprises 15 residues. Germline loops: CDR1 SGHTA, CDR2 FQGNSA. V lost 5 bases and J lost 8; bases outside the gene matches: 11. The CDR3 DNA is TGTGCCAGCAGCCCCCGCGGGAGCGGGAGTTATGAGCAGTTCTTC. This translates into CASSPRGSGSYEQFF.

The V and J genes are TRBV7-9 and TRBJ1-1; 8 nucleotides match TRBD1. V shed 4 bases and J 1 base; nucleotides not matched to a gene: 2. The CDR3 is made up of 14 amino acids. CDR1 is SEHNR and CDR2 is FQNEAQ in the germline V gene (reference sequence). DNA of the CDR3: TGTGCCAGCAGCTCGGGACAGGAGAACACTGAAGCTTTCTTT. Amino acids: CASSSGQENTEAFF.

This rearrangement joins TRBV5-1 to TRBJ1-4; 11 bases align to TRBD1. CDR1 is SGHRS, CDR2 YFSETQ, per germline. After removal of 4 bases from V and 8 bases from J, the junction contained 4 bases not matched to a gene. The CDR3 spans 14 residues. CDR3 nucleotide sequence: TGCGCCAGCAGCGGACAGGGGGCTCGGGAAAAACTGTTTTTT. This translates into CASSGQGAREKLFF.

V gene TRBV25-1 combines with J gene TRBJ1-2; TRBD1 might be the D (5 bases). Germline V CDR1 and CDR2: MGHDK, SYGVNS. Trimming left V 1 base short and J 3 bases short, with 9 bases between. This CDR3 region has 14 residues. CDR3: CASSESGKHYGYTF. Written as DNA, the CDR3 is TGTGCCAGCAGTGAATCAGGGAAGCACTATGGCTACACCTTC.

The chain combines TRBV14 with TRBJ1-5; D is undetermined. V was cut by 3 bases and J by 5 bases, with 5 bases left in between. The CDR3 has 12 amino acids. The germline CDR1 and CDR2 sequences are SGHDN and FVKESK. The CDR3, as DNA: TGTGCCAGCAGCCAGGCAGATCAGCCCCAGCATTTT. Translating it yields CASSQADQPQHF.

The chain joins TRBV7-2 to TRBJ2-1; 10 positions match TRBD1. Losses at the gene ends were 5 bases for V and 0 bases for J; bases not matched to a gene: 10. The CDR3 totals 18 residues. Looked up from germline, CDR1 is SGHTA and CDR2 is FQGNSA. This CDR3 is CASSGGTGAFSSYNEQFF. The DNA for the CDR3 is TGTGCCAGCAGCGGCGGGACAGGGGCGTTCAGCTCCTACAATGAGCAGTTCTTC.

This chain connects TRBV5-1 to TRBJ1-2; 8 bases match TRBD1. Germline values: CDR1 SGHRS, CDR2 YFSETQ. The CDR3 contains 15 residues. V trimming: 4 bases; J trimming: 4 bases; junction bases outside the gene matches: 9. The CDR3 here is CASSDAGTGVYGYTF. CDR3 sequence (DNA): TGCGCCAGCAGCGATGCCGGGACAGGCGTCTATGGCTACACCTTC. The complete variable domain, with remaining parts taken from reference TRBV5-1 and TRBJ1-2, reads KAGVTQTPRYLIKTRGQQVTLSCSPISGHRSVSWYQQTPGQGLQFLFEYFSETQRNKGNFPGRFSGRQFSNSRSEMNVSTLELGDSALYLCASSDAGTGVYGYTFGSGTRLTVV.

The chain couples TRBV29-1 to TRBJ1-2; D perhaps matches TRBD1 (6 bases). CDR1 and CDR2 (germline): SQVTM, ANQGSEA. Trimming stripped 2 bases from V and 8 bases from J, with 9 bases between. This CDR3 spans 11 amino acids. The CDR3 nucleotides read TGCAGCGTTGAATGGCAGGGGGGCTACACCTTC. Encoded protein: CSVEWQGGYTF. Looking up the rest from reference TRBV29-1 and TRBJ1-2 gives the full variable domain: SAVISQKPSRDICQRGTSLTIQCQVDSQVTMMFWYRQQPGQSLTLIATANQGSEATYESGFVIDKFPISRPNLTFSTLTVSNMSPEDSSIYLCSVEWQGGYTFGSGTRLTVV.

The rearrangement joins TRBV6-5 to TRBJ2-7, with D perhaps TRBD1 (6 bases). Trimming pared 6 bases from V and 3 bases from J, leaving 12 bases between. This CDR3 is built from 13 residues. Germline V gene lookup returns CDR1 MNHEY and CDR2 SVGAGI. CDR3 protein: CASRRQESYEQYF. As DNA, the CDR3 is TGTGCCAGCAGAAGACAGGAAAGCTACGAGCAGTACTTC.

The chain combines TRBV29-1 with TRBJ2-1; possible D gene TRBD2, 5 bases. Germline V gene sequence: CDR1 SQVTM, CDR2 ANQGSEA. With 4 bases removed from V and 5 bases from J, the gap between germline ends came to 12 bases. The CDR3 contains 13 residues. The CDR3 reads CSVGEGENNEQFF. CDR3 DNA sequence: TGCAGCGTTGGTGAGGGAGAAAACAATGAGCAGTTCTTC.

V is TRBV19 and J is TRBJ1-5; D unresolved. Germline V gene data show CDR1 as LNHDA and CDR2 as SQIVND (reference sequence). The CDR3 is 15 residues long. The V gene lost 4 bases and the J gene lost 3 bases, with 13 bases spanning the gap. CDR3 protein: CASSNSAGPNQPQHF. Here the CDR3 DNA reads TGTGCCAGTAGTAATTCGGCGGGCCCCAATCAGCCCCAGCATTTT.

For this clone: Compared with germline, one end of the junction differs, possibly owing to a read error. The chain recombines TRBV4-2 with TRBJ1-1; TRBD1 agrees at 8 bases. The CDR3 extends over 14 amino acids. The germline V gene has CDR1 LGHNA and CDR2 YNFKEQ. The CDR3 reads CASSFQQGVSPGIF. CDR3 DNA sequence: TGTGCCAGCAGCTTCCAACAGGGGGTCTCTCCCGGGATCTTT.

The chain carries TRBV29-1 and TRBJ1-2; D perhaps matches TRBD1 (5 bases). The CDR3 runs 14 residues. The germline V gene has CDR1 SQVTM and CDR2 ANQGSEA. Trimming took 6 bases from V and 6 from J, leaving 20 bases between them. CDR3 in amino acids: CSVDTARSGDGYTF. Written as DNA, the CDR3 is TGCAGCGTGGACACGGCCCGATCCGGTGATGGCTACACCTTC.

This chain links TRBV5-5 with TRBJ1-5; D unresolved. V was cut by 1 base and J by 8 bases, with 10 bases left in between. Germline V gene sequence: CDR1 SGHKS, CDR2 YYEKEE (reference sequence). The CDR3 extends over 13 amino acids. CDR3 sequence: CASSLQVLEPQHF. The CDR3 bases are TGTGCCAGCAGCTTGCAGGTTTTAGAGCCCCAGCATTTT.

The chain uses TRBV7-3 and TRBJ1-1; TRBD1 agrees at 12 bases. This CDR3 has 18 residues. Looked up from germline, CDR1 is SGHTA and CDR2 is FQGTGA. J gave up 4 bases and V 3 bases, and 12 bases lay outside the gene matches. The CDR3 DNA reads TGTGCCAGCAGCTTGGACGGATGGGGACAGGGGGCGGCCACTGAAGCTTTCTTT. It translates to CASSLDGWGQGAATEAFF.

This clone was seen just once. The CDR3 DNA reads as TGTGCCAGCAGCGTGACTAGCGGTTACGAGCAGTACTTC. Translation: CASSVTSGYEQYF. The chain has TRBV9 and TRBJ2-7; 9 bases map to TRBD2. The CDR3 loop spans 13 amino acids. Unmatched junction bases numbered 1, after V lost 2 bases and J lost 4 bases. Germline V gene lookup returns CDR1 SGDLS and CDR2 YYNGEE. Full variable domain (rest looked up from reference TRBV9 and TRBJ2-7): DSGVTQTPKHLITATGQRVTLRCSPRSGDLSVYWYQQSLDQGLQFLIQYYNGEERAKGNILERFSAQQFPDLHSELNLSSLELGDSALYFCASSVTSGYEQYFGPGTRLTVT.